This T cell receptor (beta chain) was sequenced during a study of siplizumab effects on memory and regulatory T cells. With 4 bases removed from V and 7 bases from J, the gap between germline ends came to 10 bases. Germline lookup yields CDR1 SNHLY and CDR2 FYNNEI. This CDR3 has 13 amino acids. In the case of this clone: Its antigen is unidentified.

The repertoire was sequenced with immunoSEQ multiplex PCR; TCRdb's copy has only in-frame clones and lacks some. Counted here are fewer than 85,000 clones, 87% occurring once; the ten biggest clones make up over 1.5%. Study results and limitations: In siplizumab cultures, the suppressive function of proliferating Tregs remained unconfirmed.

Source material: Tregs sorted from blood. J is TRBJ1-4 and V is TRBV2; D not resolved. The TCR comes from a human donor in good health. This chain's CDR3 is CASSGNGVEKLFF. In nucleotides, the CDR3 is TGTGCCAGCAGTGGTAACGGGGTTGAAAAACTGTTTTTT.